This T cell receptor (beta chain) was sequenced during a study of blood T cell repertoires in COVID-19. The assay was immunoSEQ multiplex PCR, and TCRdb's table has in-frame clones only and misses some. The sample comprises about 300,000 clones, around 92% of which are singletons, and roughly 6.7% rests with the top ten. The CDR3 runs 15 residues. CDR1 and CDR2 from the germline V gene are SGHTA and FQGNSA. J gave up 3 bases and V 5 bases, and 6 bases lay outside the gene matches. This chain uses TRBV7-2 with TRBJ1-2, with TRBD1 matching over 10 bases. This receptor was obtained from a man aged 18-30 years who had recovered from COVID-19. Sequencing was carried out using peripheral blood. The CDR3 loop is CASSQGGQGYYGYTF. The DNA of the CDR3 is TGTGCCAGCAGCCAGGGGGGACAGGGGTACTATGGCTACACCTTC.